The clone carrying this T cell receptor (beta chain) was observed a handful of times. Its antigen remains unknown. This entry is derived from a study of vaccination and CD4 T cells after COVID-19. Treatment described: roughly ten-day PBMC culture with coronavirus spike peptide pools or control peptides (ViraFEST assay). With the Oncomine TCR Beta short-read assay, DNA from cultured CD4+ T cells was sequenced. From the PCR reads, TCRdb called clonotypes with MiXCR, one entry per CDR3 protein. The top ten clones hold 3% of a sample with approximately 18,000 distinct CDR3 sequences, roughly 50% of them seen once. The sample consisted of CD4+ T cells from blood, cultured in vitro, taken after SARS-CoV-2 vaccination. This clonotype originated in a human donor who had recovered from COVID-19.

The CDR3 reads CSASWQGVNQPQHF. In DNA form, the CDR3 reads TGCAGTGCTAGTTGGCAGGGGGTTAATCAGCCCCAGCATTTT. The rearrangement links TRBV20-1 to TRBJ1-5, with 7 nucleotides matching TRBD1. This CDR3 comprises 14 residues. The V and J ends lost 3 bases and 4 bases, in that order; junction bases with no gene match: 6. The germline CDR1 and CDR2 sequences are DFQATT and SNEGSKA (reference sequence).